This entry lists 8 T cell receptor beta chains sequenced from one sample in a study of T cells in Graves' hyperthyroidism and ophthalmopathy. Researchers amplified the TCR beta CDR3 regions from RNA transcripts. Carried out on the TCR CDR3, a first-round RT-PCR used the HTBI primer set. TCRdb used MiXCR to reprocess the multiplex PCR reads, holding one entry per CDR3 protein. The sample has 660,000 or so distinct CDR3 sequences, less than 25% seen once; the top ten hold more than 30%. The specimen sequenced was blood. These TCRs come from a young man with Graves' ophthalmopathy.

The V and J genes are TRBV5-4 and TRBJ2-7, with 8 positions matching TRBD1. With 4 bases clipped from V and 6 bases from J, the junction kept 9 bases outside the gene matches. CDR3 length: 14 amino acids. Germline V gene sequence: CDR1 SGHNT, CDR2 YYREEE (reference sequence). The CDR3 DNA follows: TGTGCCAGCAGCGCCAACAGGGGGAGAGGCGAGCAGTACTTC. This gives the protein CASSANRGRGEQYF.

The V gene is TRBV11-2, the J gene TRBJ1-2; D perhaps matches TRBD1 (5 bases). The germline V gene encodes CDR1 SGHAT and CDR2 FQNNGV. V lost 7 bases and J lost 3, with 15 bases in between. The CDR3 is 14 residues long. CDR3 nucleotide sequence: TGTGCCAGCACAAGGGACTCGGCGGACTATGGCTACACCTTC. Translation: CASTRDSADYGYTF.

This clonotype showed up many times. V usage is TRBV30 and J usage is TRBJ1-1; D call uncertain. Germline-derived CDR1 and CDR2 are GTSNPN and SVGIG (reference sequence). The V and J ends lost 7 bases and 11 bases respectively, with 14 bases between them. The CDR3 consists of 10 residues. CDR3 nucleotide sequence: TGTGCCTCCGGAGACCCCATGGCTTTCTTT. It encodes CASGDPMAFF.

The chain couples TRBV20-1 to TRBJ2-3; 7 positions match TRBD1. Trimming cost V 8 bases and J 4 bases; bases outside gene matches: 6. Germline assignment: CDR1 DFQATT and CDR2 SNEGSKA (reference sequence). This CDR3 has 12 amino acids. Here the CDR3 DNA reads TGCAGTTCGTGGGGGACAGCAGATACGCAGTATTTT. This codes for CSSWGTADTQYF.

This clonotype was recorded many times. The chain couples TRBV3-1 to TRBJ2-7; 9 nucleotides line up with TRBD1. Germline lookup yields CDR1 LGHDT and CDR2 YNNKEL (reference sequence). V lost 4 bases, J lost 5 bases, and 12 bases stayed unmatched. This CDR3 is built from 16 residues. The CDR3 protein is CASSPSSGQGSDEQYF. In DNA form, the CDR3 reads TGTGCCAGCAGCCCATCTTCTGGACAGGGGAGCGACGAGCAGTACTTC.

The gene calls are TRBV6-1 and TRBJ2-1; perhaps TRBD1 as D (6 bases). The CDR3 covers 13 residues. Trimming removed 1 base at V and 10 bases at J, with 11 bases between. Per germline, CDR1 MNHNS and CDR2 SASEGT. DNA for the CDR3: TGTGCCAGCAGTGAAGGGCAGGGGCTCGAGCAGTTCTTC. Its translation is CASSEGQGLEQFF.

The genes are TRBV3-1 and TRBJ1-5; a possible D gene is TRBD1 (5 bases). The CDR3 runs 15 residues. Germline V gene data show CDR1 as LGHDT and CDR2 as YNNKEL (reference sequence). V lost 0 bases, J lost 4 bases, and 10 bases lay in between. CDR3 residues: CASSQEKGLNQPQHF. The CDR3 nucleotides read TGTGCCAGCAGCCAAGAGAAGGGGCTGAATCAGCCCCAGCATTTT. Full variable domain (missing parts from reference TRBV3-1 and TRBJ1-5): DTAVSQTPKYLVTQMGNDKSIKCEQNLGHDTMYWYKQDSKKFLKIMFSYNNKELIINETVPNRFSPKSPDKAHLNLHINSLELGDSAVYFCASSQEKGLNQPQHFGDGTRLSIL.

In its sample, this clonotype was seen a few times. The CDR3 DNA reads TGTGCCAGCAGTTTATCAGTAACAGCCCTTAGCACAGATACGCAGTATTTT. Translation gives CASSLSVTALSTDTQYF. The chain combines TRBV28 with TRBJ2-3; no reliable D call. Germline CDR1 MDHEN, CDR2 SYDVKM. CDR3 size: 17 residues. The V and J ends lost 1 base and 0 bases respectively, with 14 bases between them.